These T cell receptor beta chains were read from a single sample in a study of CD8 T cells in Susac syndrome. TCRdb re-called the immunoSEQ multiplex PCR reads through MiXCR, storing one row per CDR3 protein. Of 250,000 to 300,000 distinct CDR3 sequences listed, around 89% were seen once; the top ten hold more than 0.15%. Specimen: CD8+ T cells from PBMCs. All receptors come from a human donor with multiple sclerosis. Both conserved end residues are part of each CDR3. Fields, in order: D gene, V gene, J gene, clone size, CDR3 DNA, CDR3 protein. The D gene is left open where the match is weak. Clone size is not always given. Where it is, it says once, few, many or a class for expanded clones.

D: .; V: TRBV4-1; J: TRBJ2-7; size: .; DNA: TGCGCCAGCAGCCAAGTATCGGGACCCTACTACGAGCAGTACTTC; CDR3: CASSQVSGPYYEQYF
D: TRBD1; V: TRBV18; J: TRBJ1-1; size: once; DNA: TGTGCCAGCTCCCCATGGGACAGGGCTGGAGACACTGAAGCTTTCTTT; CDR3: CASSPWDRAGDTEAFF
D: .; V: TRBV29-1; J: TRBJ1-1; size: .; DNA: TGCAGCGTTGAAGATGTCAGGGAAAGGGGCACTGAAGCTTTCTTT; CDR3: CSVEDVRERGTEAFF
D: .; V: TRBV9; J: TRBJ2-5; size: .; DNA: TGTGCCAGCAGCGGGGGACAGCGGGAGTTGGAGACCCAGTACTTC; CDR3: CASSGGQRELETQYF
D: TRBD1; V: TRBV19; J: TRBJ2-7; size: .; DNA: TGTGCCAGTAGCGATGTCCAAGGACAGGGATGGAACGAGCAGTACTTC; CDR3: CASSDVQGQGWNEQYF
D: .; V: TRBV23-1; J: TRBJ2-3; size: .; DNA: TGCGCCAGCAGTCACGTCCGGGGACCAAGCTGGACAGATACGCAGTATTTT; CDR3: CASSHVRGPSWTDTQYF
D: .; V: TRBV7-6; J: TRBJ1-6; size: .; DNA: TGTGCCAGCAGCTTAGTTTCAGATTATAATTCACCCCTCCACTTT; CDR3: CASSLVSDYNSPLHF
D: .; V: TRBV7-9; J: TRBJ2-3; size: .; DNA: TGTGCCAGCAGGGGGGGGCCAGATACGCAGTATTTT; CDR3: CASRGGPDTQYF
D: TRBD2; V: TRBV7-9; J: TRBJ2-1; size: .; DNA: TGTGCCAGCAGCTCAGATCCGGGACTACGGTCGTTTGAGCAGTTCTTC; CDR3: CASSSDPGLRSFEQFF
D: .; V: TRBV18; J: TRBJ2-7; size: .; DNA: TGTGCCAGTTCTCGGGACACGGATCCGGAGCAGTACTTC; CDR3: CASSRDTDPEQYF